A selection of T cell receptor beta chains follows, all from one sample in a study of identical twins. TCRdb reanalysed the 5' RACE reads using MiXCR and keeps one entry per CDR3 protein. The sample consists of roughly 630,000 distinct CDR3 sequences, 7.1% of them appearing once. The data were also submitted as part of a second study, on yellow fever vaccine responses in identical twins.

Sequenced: PBMCs. The receptors here all came from a woman aged 18-29 years in good health. Each CDR3 is given without its conserved first and last residue. Fields, in order: V gene, D gene, CDR3 protein. A D gene is named only where the DNA matches it firmly.

>TRBV24-1|-
ATSDLQLGPGTGELF
>TRBV5-1|TRBD1
ASSSEPGQGYAEAF
>TRBV10-2|TRBD2
ASSSGLVETQY
>TRBV20-1|TRBD2
SAKPSPSLAGGRTGELF
>TRBV5-1|-
ASSPQSLTGGVDYGYT
>TRBV29-1|-
SVTTAYNEQF
>TRBV14|-
ASSQVTAGTEAF
>TRBV7-2|-
ASSLVTGTTDTQY
>TRBV12-3/TRBV12-4|TRBD2
ASSPTSGRPDEQY
>TRBV12-3/TRBV12-4|-
ASSFGQGNYNEQF